The 12 T cell receptor beta chains presented below share a single source sample, sequenced in a study of cytomegalovirus exposure and HLA in healthy donors. Researchers ran the PCR with 60 Vbeta and 13 Jbeta primers. TCRdb's table, derived via immunoSEQ multiplex PCR, lists solely in-frame clones and lacks some. The sample holds more than 85,000 clones, roughly 80% seen once. Specimen: PBMCs. The receptors originated from a middle-aged woman in good health and CMV-seropositive.

This chain links TRBV28 with TRBJ2-2; maybe TRBD2 (6 bases). The CDR3 covers 15 residues. The ends were cut back, 8 bases at V and 2 bases at J, with 15 bases in the middle. Germline values: CDR1 MDHEN, CDR2 SYDVKM. CDR3 amino acids: CASSTGGRNTGELFF. In DNA form, the CDR3 reads TGTGCCAGCTCCACTGGGGGGAGAAACACCGGGGAGCTGTTTTTT.

The V and J genes are TRBV7-9 and TRBJ2-3, with D tentatively TRBD2 (7 bases). This CDR3 region has 16 residues. Germline-derived CDR1 and CDR2 are SEHNR and FQNEAQ (reference sequence). V dropped 8 bases and J dropped 0 bases, with 18 bases sitting between them. In nucleotides, the CDR3 is TGTGCCAGCCGGGGGGCGACCCTCGAAAGCACAGATACGCAGTATTTT. Residues: CASRGATLESTDTQYF.

The chain couples TRBV19 to TRBJ2-1, with 11 nucleotides matching TRBD1. CDR1 LNHDA and CDR2 SQIVND come from the germline V gene (reference sequence). Losses at the gene ends were 6 bases for V and 3 bases for J; bases not matched to a gene: 1. The CDR3 loop spans 14 amino acids. CDR3 sequence reads: CASRDRGHYNEQFF. CDR3 DNA: TGTGCCAGTAGGGACAGGGGGCACTACAATGAGCAGTTCTTC. The entire variable domain, with the rest obtained from reference TRBV19 and TRBJ2-1, is as follows: DGGITQSPKYLFRKEGQNVTLSCEQNLNHDAMYWYRQDPGQGLRLIYYSQIVNDFQKGDIAEGYSVSREKKESFPLTVTSAQKNPTAFYLCASRDRGHYNEQFFGPGTRLTVL.

The gene calls are TRBV6-1 and TRBJ1-1; possible D gene TRBD1, 5 bases. V dropped 3 bases and J dropped 1 base, with 15 bases sitting between them. The length of the CDR3 is 16 residues. Germline CDR1 reads MNHNS; CDR2 reads SASEGT. The CDR3 loop reads CASSDWYGGTNTEAFF. The CDR3, as DNA: TGTGCCAGCAGTGATTGGTATGGGGGGACGAACACTGAAGCTTTCTTT.

This clone was counted a few times. The chain is built from TRBV6-1 and TRBJ2-5; tentative D call: TRBD2 (5 bases). Germline lookup yields CDR1 MNHNS and CDR2 SASEGT. V was cut by 2 bases and J by 1 base, with 11 bases left in between. The CDR3 runs to 15 residues. Here the CDR3 DNA reads TGTGCCAGCAGTGAATTAGAGGACTCCCAAGAGACCCAGTACTTC. Residues: CASSELEDSQETQYF.

The J gene is TRBJ2-3, the V gene TRBV5-1; possible D gene TRBD2, 6 bases. Germline CDR1 reads SGHRS; CDR2 reads YFSETQ. This CDR3 spans 14 amino acids. Trimming took 2 bases from V and 6 from J, leaving 13 bases between them. The CDR3: CASSFWRGGDTQYF. The CDR3, as DNA: TGCGCCAGCAGCTTTTGGAGGGGCGGGGATACGCAGTATTTT.

The chain is built from TRBV18 and TRBJ2-1; 7 bases agree with TRBD2. The germline CDR1 and CDR2 sequences are KGHSH and LQKENI. The CDR3 consists of 15 residues. Unmatched junction bases numbered 0, after V lost 0 bases and J lost 1 base. CDR3 DNA sequence: TGTGCCAGCTCACCACCCGGGGGGTCCTACAATGAGCAGTTCTTC. Translation gives CASSPPGGSYNEQFF.

The CDR3 coding sequence is TGTGCCAGCAGCAAAGCTTTCCCGGGACAGGCGCCCTTCTTT. Its protein is CASSKAFPGQAPFF. The J gene is TRBJ1-1, the V gene TRBV21-1; the table's TRBD1 call for D was not verified on the DNA. TRBV21-1 constitutes a pseudogene. The CDR3 consists of 14 residues.

Only one count was recorded for this clone. CDR3 sequence reads: CASMGRYITSYEQYF. The CDR3 coding sequence is TGTGCCAGCATGGGGAGATATATAACATCCTACGAGCAGTACTTC. The chain employs TRBV6-1 and TRBJ2-7; a possible D gene is TRBD2 (5 bases). Germline CDR1 is MNHNS and CDR2 is SASEGT. Trimming left V 7 bases short and J 1 base short, with 17 bases between. The CDR3 is 15 residues long.

The V and J genes are TRBV18 and TRBJ2-7; possibly TRBD1 for D (5 bases). The CDR3 consists of 14 residues. V was cut by 0 bases and J by 7 bases, with 13 bases left in between. Germline V lookup: CDR1 KGHSH, CDR2 LQKENI. The CDR3 region is CASSPPGINREQYF. CDR3 bases: TGTGCCAGCTCACCACCAGGGATCAACAGGGAGCAGTACTTC.

The chain carries TRBV4-1 and TRBJ2-4; 8 bases line up with TRBD1. This CDR3 region has 16 residues. Germline trimming cut 1 base from V and 5 bases from J; bases unmatched to any gene: 7. Germline values: CDR1 MGHRA, CDR2 YSYEKL. CDR3 loop: CASSQGQQGVENIQYF. The DNA of the CDR3 is TGCGCCAGCAGCCAAGGGCAACAGGGGGTAGAAAACATTCAGTACTTC.

V usage is TRBV25-1 and J usage is TRBJ2-3; 9 bases are shared with TRBD2. Germline V gene lookup returns CDR1 MGHDK and CDR2 SYGVNS. The ends lost 6 bases at V and 2 bases at J; junction bases unmatched: 6. The CDR3 totals 15 residues. The chain's CDR3 is CASRQSGGPTDTQYF. CDR3 DNA: TGTGCCAGCAGACAAAGCGGGGGGCCCACAGATACGCAGTATTTT.